One T cell receptor beta chain is described in this entry. Its antigen is not identified. The sample belongs to a study of T-cell memory formation after mild COVID-19. Looking at the study overall: Largely, TCR clusters stayed within a single donor.

CDR1 and CDR2 from the germline V gene are SGDLS and YYNGEE. The germline V and J ends were trimmed by 1 base and 3 bases, with 5 bases remaining between them. The CDR3 consists of 13 residues. Study conclusions and caveats: Contracting CD4+ clones were located mainly in CM and EM, and CD8+ clones in EMRA. Cross-reactive memory apparently joined, as some responding clones appeared in pre-infection memory. Whether day 37 second-wave clones are SARS-CoV-2-specific was not confirmed.

TCRdb re-called the 5' RACE reads through MiXCR, storing one row per CDR3 protein. The table includes roughly 610,000 distinct CDR3 sequences, 15% to 20% detected once. The origin of this receptor is an adult woman who had mild COVID-19 (a few samples of this study predate the infection). Cell type and time point are not known. This rearrangement joins TRBV9 to TRBJ2-1; no clear D gene. What was sequenced was PBMCs or a T cell subset sorted from them (not recorded which). CDR3 DNA: TGTGCCAGCAGCGTAACGGACTACAATGAGCAGTTCTTC. Amino acid sequence: CASSVTDYNEQFF.